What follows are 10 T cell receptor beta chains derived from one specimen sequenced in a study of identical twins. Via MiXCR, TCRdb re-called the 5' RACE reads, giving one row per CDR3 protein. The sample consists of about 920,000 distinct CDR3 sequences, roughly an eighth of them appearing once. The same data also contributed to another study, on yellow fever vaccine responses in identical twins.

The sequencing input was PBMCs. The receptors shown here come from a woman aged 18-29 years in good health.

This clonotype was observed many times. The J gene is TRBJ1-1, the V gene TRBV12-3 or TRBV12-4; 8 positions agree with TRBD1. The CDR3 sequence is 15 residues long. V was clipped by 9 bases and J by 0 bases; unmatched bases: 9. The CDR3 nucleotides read TGTGCCAGTTCCGGACAGGGCCAGGTGAACACTGAAGCTTTCTTT. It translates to CASSGQGQVNTEAFF.

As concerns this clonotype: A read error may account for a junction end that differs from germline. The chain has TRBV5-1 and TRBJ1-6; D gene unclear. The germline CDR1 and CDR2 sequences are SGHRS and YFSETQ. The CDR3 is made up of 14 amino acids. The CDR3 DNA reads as TGCGCCAGCTGCTTGGAACAGCTTAATTCACCCCTCCACTTT. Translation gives CASCLEQLNSPLHF.

CDR3 sequence (DNA): TGCAGTGCTAGGGTGGGGGAGTTCACCTACGAGCAGTACTTC. It codes for CSARVGEFTYEQYF. The rearrangement uses TRBV20-1 and TRBJ2-7, with D perhaps given as TRBD1 or TRBD2 (5 bases each). The CDR3 consists of 14 residues. Germline V CDR1 and CDR2: DFQATT, SNEGSKA (reference sequence). The V gene lost 3 bases and the J gene lost 2 bases, with 14 bases spanning the gap.

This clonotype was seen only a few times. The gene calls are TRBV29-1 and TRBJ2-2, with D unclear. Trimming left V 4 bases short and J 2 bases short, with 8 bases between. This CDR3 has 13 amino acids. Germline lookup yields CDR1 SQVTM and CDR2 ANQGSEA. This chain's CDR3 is CSVVRSNTGELFF. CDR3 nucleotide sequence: TGCAGCGTTGTCAGGTCAAACACCGGGGAGCTGTTTTTT.

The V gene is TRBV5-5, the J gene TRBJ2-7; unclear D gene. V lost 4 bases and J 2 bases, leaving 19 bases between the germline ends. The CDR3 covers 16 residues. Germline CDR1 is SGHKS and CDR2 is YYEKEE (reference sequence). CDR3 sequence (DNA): TGTGCCAGCAGCCCCGGCGTAGGGATCTTTGCCTACGAGCAGTACGTC. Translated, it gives CASSPGVGIFAYEQYV.

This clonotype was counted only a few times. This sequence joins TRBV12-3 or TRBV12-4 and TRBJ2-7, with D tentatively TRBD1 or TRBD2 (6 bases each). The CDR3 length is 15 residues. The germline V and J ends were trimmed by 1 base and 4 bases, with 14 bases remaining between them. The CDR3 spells CASSLERGRLYEQYF. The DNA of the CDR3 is TGTGCCAGCAGTTTAGAACGGGGGCGCCTGTACGAGCAGTACTTC.

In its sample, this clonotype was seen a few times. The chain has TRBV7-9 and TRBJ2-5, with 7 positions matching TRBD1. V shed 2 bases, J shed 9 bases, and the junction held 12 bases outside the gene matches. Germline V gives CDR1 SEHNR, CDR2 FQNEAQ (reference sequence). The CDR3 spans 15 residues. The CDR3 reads CASSLPGQIPGSQYF. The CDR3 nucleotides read TGTGCCAGCAGCTTACCGGGACAGATACCCGGGTCCCAGTACTTC.

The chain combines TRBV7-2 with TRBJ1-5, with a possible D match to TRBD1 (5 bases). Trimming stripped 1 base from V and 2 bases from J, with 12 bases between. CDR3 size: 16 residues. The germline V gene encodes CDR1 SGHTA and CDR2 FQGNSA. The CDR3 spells CASSLVGASGNQPQHF. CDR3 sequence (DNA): TGTGCCAGCAGCTTAGTTGGGGCTAGTGGCAATCAGCCCCAGCATTTT.

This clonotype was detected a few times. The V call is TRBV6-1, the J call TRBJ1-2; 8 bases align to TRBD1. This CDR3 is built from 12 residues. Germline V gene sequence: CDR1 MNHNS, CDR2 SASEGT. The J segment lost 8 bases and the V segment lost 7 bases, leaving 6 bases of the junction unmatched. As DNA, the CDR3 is TGTGCCAGCAAATACAGGGGGGAAGGCTACACCTTC. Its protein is CASKYRGEGYTF.

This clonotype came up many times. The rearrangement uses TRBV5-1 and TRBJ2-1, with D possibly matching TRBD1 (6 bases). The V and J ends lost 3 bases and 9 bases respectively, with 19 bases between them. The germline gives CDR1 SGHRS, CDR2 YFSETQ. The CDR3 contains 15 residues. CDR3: CASSSIVTGPAEQFF. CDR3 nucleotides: TGCGCCAGCAGCTCGATAGTTACAGGGCCTGCTGAGCAGTTCTTC.